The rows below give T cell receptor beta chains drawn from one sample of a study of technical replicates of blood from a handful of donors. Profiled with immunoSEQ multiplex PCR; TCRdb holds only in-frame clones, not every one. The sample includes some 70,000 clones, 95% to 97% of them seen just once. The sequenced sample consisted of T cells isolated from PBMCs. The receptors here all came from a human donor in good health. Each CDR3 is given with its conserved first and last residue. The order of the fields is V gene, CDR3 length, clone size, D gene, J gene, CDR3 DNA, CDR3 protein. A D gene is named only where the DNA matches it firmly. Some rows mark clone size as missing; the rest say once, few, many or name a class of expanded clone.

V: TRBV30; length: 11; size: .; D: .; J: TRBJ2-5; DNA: TGTGCCTGGACCCTACAAGAGACCCAGTACTTC; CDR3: CAWTLQETQYF
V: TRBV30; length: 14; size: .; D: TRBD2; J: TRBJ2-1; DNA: TGTGCCTGGACCCCTGGACTAGAGGCCAATGAGCAGTTCTTC; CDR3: CAWTPGLEANEQFF
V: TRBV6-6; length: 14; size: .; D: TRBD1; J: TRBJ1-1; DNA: TGTGCCAGCAACGACGGGACAGGGGGGACTGAAGCTTTCTTT; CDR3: CASNDGTGGTEAFF
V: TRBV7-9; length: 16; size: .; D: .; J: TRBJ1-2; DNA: TGTGCCAGCAGCTTTCGTCCAGACGGGGATAACTATGGCTACACCTTC; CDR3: CASSFRPDGDNYGYTF
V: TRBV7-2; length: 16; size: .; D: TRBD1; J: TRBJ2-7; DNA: TGTGCCAGCAGCTTAGGCGAGGGGGCAGGATACTACGAGCAGTACTTC; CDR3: CASSLGEGAGYYEQYF
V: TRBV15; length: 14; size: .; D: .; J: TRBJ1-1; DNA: TGTGCCACCAGCAGAGATAGGGTTAGCGCTGAAGCTTTCTTT; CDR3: CATSRDRVSAEAFF
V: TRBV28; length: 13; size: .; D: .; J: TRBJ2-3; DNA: TGTGCCAGCAGTCTGTCTAGCACAGATACGCAGTATTTT; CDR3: CASSLSSTDTQYF
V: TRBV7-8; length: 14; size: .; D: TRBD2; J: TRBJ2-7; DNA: TGTGCCAGCAGTCAACTAGCGGGATACTACGAGCAGTACTTC; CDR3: CASSQLAGYYEQYF
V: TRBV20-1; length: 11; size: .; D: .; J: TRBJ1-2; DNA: TGCAGTGCTAGAGCTCCGGGAGGCTACACCTTC; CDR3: CSARAPGGYTF
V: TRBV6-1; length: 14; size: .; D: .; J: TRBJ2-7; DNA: TGTGCCAGCAGTGAACTAGCGTGGGTGTACGAGCAGTACTTC; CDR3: CASSELAWVYEQYF
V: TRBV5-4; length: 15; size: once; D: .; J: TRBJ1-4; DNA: TGTGCCAGCAGCTTGGGGGTCGGGGGTAATGAAAAACTGTTTTTT; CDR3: CASSLGVGGNEKLFF
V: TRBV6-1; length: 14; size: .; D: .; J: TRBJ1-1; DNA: TGTGCCAGCAGTGAAGCTCGGGGGGGGGTTGAAGCTTTCTTT; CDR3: CASSEARGGVEAFF
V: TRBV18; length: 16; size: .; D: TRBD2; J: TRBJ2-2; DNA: TGTGCCAGCTCACCACCAGCGGGGGAGAACACCGGGGAGCTGTTTTTT; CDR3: CASSPPAGENTGELFF
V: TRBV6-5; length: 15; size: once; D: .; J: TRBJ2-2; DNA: TGTGCCAGCAGTTACGGGACTTTGAACACCGGGGAGCTGTTTTTT; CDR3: CASSYGTLNTGELFF
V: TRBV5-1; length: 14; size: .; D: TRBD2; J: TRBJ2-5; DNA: TGCGCCAGCAGCTACGGGACTAGCCAAGAGACCCAGTACTTC; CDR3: CASSYGTSQETQYF
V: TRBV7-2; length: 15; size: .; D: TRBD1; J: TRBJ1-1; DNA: TGTGCCAGCAGCCTATGGACAGGGATGAACACTGAAGCTTTCTTT; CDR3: CASSLWTGMNTEAFF